The rows below give T cell receptor beta chains drawn from one sample of a study of shared clonotypes between healthy human individuals. Method: immunoSEQ multiplex PCR; TCRdb's copy keeps in-frame clones and lacks some. The repertoire holds about 79,000 clones, with 62% as singletons. Sequenced input: memory CD8+ T cells sorted from blood. These receptors came from a man aged 30 to 45 in good health. Each CDR3 is given with its conserved first and last residue. Fields, in order: D gene, clone size, V gene, J gene, CDR3 DNA, CDR3 protein. The D gene is left open where the match is weak. Where a row states a size, it is once, few, many or the class of an expanded clone; other rows omit it.

>NA|NA|TRBV7-2|TRBJ2-7
TGTGCCAGCAGCAATAACAGGGTTGCCTACGAGCAGTACTTC
CASSNNRVAYEQYF
>TRBD2|NA|TRBV18|TRBJ2-3
TGTGCCAGCTCACCAAGGACTAGCGGCACCGTTGGAGTCCAGTATTTT
CASSPRTSGTVGVQYF
>NA|many|TRBV15|TRBJ2-2
TGTGCCACCCGGGGGACATCAGGGGAGCTGTTTTTT
CATRGTSGELFF
>NA|once|TRBV6-5|TRBJ1-1
TGTGCCAGCAGAAAGGCGGTAAACACTGAAGCTTTCTTT
CASRKAVNTEAFF
>TRBD1|NA|TRBV27|TRBJ2-1
TGTGCCAGCAGTCCTCGGGACAGGGGGCTCACTAATGAGCAGTTCTTC
CASSPRDRGLTNEQFF
>NA|NA|TRBV28|TRBJ1-4
TGTGCCAGCAGTTCGCAGACGTATGCAACTAATGAAAAACTGTTTTTT
CASSSQTYATNEKLFF
>TRBD2|many|TRBV6-1|TRBJ2-7
TGTGCCAGCAGTGAAAGGCTAGCGGGAGCCTACGAGCAGTACTTC
CASSERLAGAYEQYF
>TRBD1|NA|TRBV27|TRBJ2-7
TGTGCCAGCAGGAACCGGGACAGTGTGATCGAGCAGTACTTC
CASRNRDSVIEQYF
>NA|few|TRBV4-1|TRBJ2-7
TGCGCCAGCAGCCAAGAGTATGGGAGCTACGAGCAGTACTTC
CASSQEYGSYEQYF
>NA|NA|TRBV6-5|TRBJ2-7
TGTGCCAGCAGGGCGCTCACCTACGAGCAGTACTTC
CASRALTYEQYF
>TRBD2|few|TRBV7-7|TRBJ2-1
TGTGCCAGCAGCTTAAGCCCCTTTACTAGCGGCGAATCTGGTGAGCAGTTCTTC
CASSLSPFTSGESGEQFF
>NA|once|TRBV5-4|TRBJ2-7
TGTGCCAGCAGCTTGGGCGGCACCTACGAGCAGTACTTC
CASSLGGTYEQYF
>TRBD1|NA|TRBV10-3|TRBJ1-2
TGTGCCATCCCAGCCCGGGACAGTAACTATGGCTACACCTTC
CAIPARDSNYGYTF
>NA|NA|TRBV7-9|TRBJ1-5
TGTGCCAGCAGCGACAGGTATCAGCCCCAGCATTTT
CASSDRYQPQHF
>TRBD1|NA|TRBV7-8|TRBJ2-5
TGTGCCAGCAGCTTAGACAGGGGGAGAATCCAAGAGACCCAGTACTTC
CASSLDRGRIQETQYF
>NA|few|TRBV28|TRBJ1-5
TGTGCCAGCAGAGCATCAGGAGACCAGCCCCAGCATTTT
CASRASGDQPQHF
>NA|few|TRBV4-3|TRBJ2-7
TGCGCCAGCAGCCAAGAACGAGGGTCCCACGAGCAGTACTTC
CASSQERGSHEQYF
>TRBD1|NA|TRBV29-1|TRBJ2-7
TGCAGCGCCGACAGGGGTCCTGACACCGAGCAGTACTTC
CSADRGPDTEQYF
>NA|NA|TRBV6-1|TRBJ1-4
TGTGCCAGCAGTGATACGGGGGGATGGATACTGTTTTTT
CASSDTGGWILFF
>TRBD2|NA|TRBV28|TRBJ2-1
TGTGCCAGCAGCGCTCTAGCGGGAGTTTTAAATGAGCAGTTCTTC
CASSALAGVLNEQFF
>TRBD1|few|TRBV5-4|TRBJ1-4
TGTGCCAGCAGCTTGAGAGGGACAGGGCTGGATGAAAAACTGTTTTTT
CASSLRGTGLDEKLFF
>NA|NA|TRBV13|TRBJ2-1
TGTGCCAGCAGCTTAGCCTTTGGGAGCGGGCTCTACAATGAGCAGTTCTTC
CASSLAFGSGLYNEQFF
>NA|NA|TRBV29-1|TRBJ1-2
TGCAGCGTTGAAGATCGGCGGTCAGGGCTCCTCTCTAACTATGGCTACACCTTC
CSVEDRRSGLLSNYGYTF
>NA|many|TRBV29-1|TRBJ2-7
TGCAGCGCCCTTACAACTGCAAGCTCCTACGAGCAGTACTTC
CSALTTASSYEQYF
>TRBD1|once|TRBV9|TRBJ1-2
TGTGCCAGCAGCGCGACTAGGACAGGGCCGTCCTATGGCTACACCTTC
CASSATRTGPSYGYTF
>TRBD2|NA|TRBV5-4|TRBJ2-1
TGTGCCAGCAGCCTGGGACTAGGGGACAATGAGCAGTTCTTC
CASSLGLGDNEQFF
>TRBD2|NA|TRBV6-5|TRBJ2-1
TGTGCCAGCAGTTACCTAGCGGGAGCAGACAATGAGCAGTTCTTC
CASSYLAGADNEQFF
>NA|NA|TRBV7-2|TRBJ2-3
TGTGCCAGCAGCTTTCTGCGCCTAACCACAGATACGCAGTATTTT
CASSFLRLTTDTQYF
>NA|NA|TRBV4-2|TRBJ1-1
TGTGCCAGCAGCTCGACAGTGAACACTGAAGCTTTCTTT
CASSSTVNTEAFF
>NA|few|TRBV4-3|TRBJ2-3
TGCGCCAGCAGCCAAGATCGCCAGGGCGGCACAGATACGCAGTATTTT
CASSQDRQGGTDTQYF
>NA|NA|TRBV28|TRBJ2-7
TGTGCCAGCAGTCCTGGTGCAACTCACGAGCAGTACTTC
CASSPGATHEQYF
>TRBD2|NA|TRBV7-9|TRBJ2-5
TGTGCCAGCAGCCCGGGGGGACGGATACAAGAGACCCAGTACTTC
CASSPGGRIQETQYF
>TRBD2|NA|TRBV13|TRBJ2-7
TGTGCCAGCAGCTTGGGACTAGCGGGGACGCAGGGCTACGAGCAGTACTTC
CASSLGLAGTQGYEQYF
>NA|NA|TRBV20-1|TRBJ2-7
TGCAGTGTTGGGGGTTATCCCGAGCAGTACTTC
CSVGGYPEQYF
>NA|NA|TRBV7-2|TRBJ2-5
TGTGCCAGCAGCTTACCGAATGAAGAGACCCAGTACTTC
CASSLPNEETQYF
>NA|NA|TRBV5-3|TRBJ2-2
TGTGCCAGAAGCTGGGAGAACACCGGGGAGCTGTTTTTT
CARSWENTGELFF
>NA|NA|TRBV6-4|TRBJ2-6
TGTGCCAGCAGTGACTCCGGGAGCTCTGGGGCCAACGTCCTGACTTTC
CASSDSGSSGANVLTF
>TRBD1|NA|TRBV18|TRBJ1-4
TGTGCCAGCTCACCACCCGGACAGGGCGGTGAAAAACTGTTTTTT
CASSPPGQGGEKLFF
>TRBD2|few|TRBV30|TRBJ2-7
TGTGCCTGGAGTGTGGGCGGGAGCTACGAGCAGTACTTC
CAWSVGGSYEQYF
>NA|NA|TRBV10-3|TRBJ2-7
TGTGCCATCAGTGACGAGACAGGGAGGGCGGCCGGGTACGAGCAGTACTTC
CAISDETGRAAGYEQYF
>NA|NA|TRBV5-5|TRBJ2-2
TGTGCCAGCAGCCTACAGGTCACGAACACCGGGGAGCTGTTTTTT
CASSLQVTNTGELFF
>TRBD2|once|TRBV5-1|TRBJ2-3
TGCGCCAGCAGCTTGGTCGGGCTAGCGGGAGTTTTAGATACGCAGTATTTT
CASSLVGLAGVLDTQYF
>TRBD2|NA|TRBV5-4|TRBJ2-1
TGTGCCAGCAGCCCTTTTGAGGGACTAGCGGAACACAATGAGCAGTTCTTC
CASSPFEGLAEHNEQFF